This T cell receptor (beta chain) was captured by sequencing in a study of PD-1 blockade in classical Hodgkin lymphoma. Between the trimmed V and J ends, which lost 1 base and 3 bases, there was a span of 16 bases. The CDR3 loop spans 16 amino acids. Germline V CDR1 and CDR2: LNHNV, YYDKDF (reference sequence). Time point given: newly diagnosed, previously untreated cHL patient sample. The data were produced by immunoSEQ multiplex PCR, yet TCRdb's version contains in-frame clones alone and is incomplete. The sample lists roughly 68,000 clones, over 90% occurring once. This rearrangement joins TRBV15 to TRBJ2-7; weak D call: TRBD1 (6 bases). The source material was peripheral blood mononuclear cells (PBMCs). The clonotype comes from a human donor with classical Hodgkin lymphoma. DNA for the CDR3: TGTGCCACCAGCAGAGGTTGGGGGCGAGGAAGCTACGAGCAGTACTTC. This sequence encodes CATSRGWGRGSYEQYF.